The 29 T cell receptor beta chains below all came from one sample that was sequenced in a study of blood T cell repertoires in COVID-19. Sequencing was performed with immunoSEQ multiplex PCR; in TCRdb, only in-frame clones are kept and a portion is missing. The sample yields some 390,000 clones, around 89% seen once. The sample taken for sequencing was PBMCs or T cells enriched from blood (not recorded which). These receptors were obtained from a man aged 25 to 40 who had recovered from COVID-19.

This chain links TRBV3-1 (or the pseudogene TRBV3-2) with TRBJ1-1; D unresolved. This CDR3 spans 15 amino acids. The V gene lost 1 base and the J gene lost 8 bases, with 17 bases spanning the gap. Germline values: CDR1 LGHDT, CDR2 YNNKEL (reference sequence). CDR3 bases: TGTGCCAGCAGCCAAGCTTCAGAGGGCAATAAGGAAGCTTTCTTT. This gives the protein CASSQASEGNKEAFF.

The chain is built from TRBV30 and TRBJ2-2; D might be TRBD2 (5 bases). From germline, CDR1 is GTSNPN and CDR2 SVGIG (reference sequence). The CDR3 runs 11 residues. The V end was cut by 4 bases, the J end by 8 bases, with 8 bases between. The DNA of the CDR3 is TGTGCCTGGATGGGGAGTGGGGAGCTGTTTTTT. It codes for CAWMGSGELFF.

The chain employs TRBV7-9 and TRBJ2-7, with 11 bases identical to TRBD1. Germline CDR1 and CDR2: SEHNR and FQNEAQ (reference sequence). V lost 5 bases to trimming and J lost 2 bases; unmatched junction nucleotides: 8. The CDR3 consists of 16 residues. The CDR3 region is CASSSAEGQGAYEQYF. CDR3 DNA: TGTGCCAGCAGCAGCGCGGAGGGACAGGGGGCCTACGAGCAGTACTTC.

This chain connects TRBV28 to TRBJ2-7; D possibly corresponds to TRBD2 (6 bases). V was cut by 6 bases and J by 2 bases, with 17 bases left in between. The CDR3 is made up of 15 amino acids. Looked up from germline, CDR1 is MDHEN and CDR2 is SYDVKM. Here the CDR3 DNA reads TGTGCCAGCAGGGGATTTGGAGGGAGCACCTACGAGCAGTACTTC. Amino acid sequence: CASRGFGGSTYEQYF.

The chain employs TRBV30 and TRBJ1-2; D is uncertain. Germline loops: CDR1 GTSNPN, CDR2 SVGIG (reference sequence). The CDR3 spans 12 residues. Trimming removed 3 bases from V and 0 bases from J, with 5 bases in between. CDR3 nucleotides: TGTGCCTGGAGAATCGCTAACTATGGCTACACCTTC. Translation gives CAWRIANYGYTF.

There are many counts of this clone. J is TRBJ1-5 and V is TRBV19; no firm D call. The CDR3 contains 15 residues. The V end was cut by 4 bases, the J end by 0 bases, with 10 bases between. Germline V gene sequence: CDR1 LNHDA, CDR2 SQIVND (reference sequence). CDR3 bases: TGTGCCAGTAGTACGAGGGCAACTAGCAATCAGCCCCAGCATTTT. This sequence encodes CASSTRATSNQPQHF.

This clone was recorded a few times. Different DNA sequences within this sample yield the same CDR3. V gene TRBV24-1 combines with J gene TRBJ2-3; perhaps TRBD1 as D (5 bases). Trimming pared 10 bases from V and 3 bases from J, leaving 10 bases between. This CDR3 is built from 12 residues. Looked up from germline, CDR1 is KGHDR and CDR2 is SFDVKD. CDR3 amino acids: CATGQGTDTQYF. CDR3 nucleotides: TGTGCCACGGGCCAGGGTACAGATACGCAGTATTTT.

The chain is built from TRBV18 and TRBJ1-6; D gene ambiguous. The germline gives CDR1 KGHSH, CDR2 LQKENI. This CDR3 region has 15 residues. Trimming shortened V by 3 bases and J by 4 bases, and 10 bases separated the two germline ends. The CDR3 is CASSPGLPYNSPLHF. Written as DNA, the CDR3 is TGTGCCAGCTCACCTGGGCTCCCTTATAATTCACCCCTCCACTTT. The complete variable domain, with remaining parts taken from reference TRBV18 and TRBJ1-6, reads NAGVMQNPRHLVRRRGQEARLRCSPMKGHSHVYWYRQLPEEGLKFMVYLQKENIIDESGMPKERFSAEFPKEGPSILRIQQVVRGDSAAYFCASSPGLPYNSPLHFGNGTRLTVT.

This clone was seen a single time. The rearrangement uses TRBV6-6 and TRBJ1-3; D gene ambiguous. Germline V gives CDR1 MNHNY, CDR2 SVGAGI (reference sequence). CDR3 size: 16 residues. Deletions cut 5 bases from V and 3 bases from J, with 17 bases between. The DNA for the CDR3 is TGTGCCAGCAGTCACCGGGGTCCTCAGAGTGGAAACACCATATATTTT. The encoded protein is CASSHRGPQSGNTIYF.

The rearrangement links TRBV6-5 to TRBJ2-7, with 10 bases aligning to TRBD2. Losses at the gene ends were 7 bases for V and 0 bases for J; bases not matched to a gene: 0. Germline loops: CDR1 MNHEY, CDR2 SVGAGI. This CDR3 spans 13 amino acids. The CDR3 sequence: CASKRGGSYEQYF. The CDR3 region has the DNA TGTGCCAGCAAGCGGGGGGGCTCCTACGAGCAGTACTTC.

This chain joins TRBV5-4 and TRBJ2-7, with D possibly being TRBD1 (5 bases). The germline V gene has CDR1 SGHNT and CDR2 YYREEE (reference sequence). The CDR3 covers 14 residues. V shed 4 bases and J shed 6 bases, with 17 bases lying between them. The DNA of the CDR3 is TGTGCCAGCAGCCCGGGTCCCCTGCAGGGCGAGCAGTACTTC. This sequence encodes CASSPGPLQGEQYF.

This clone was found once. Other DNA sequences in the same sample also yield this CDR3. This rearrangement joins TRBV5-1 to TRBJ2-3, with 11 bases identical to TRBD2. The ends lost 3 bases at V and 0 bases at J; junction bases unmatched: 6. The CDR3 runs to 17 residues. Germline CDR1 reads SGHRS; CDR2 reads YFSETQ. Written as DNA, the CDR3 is TGCGCCAGCAGCTCCGGACTAGCGGGCCCAAGCACAGATACGCAGTATTTT. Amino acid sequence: CASSSGLAGPSTDTQYF.

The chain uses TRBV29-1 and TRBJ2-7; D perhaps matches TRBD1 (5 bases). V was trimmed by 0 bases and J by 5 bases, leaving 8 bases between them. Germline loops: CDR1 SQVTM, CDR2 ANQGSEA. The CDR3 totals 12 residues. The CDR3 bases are TGCAGCGTTGAAGAAGTAGGGGACGAGCAGTACTTC. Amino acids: CSVEEVGDEQYF.

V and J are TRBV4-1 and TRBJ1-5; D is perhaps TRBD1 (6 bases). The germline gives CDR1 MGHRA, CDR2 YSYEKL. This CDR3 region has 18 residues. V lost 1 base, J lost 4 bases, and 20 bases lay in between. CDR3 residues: CASSQVQGGIRLNQPQHF. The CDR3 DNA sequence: TGCGCCAGCAGCCAAGTACAGGGAGGGATAAGATTAAATCAGCCCCAGCATTTT.

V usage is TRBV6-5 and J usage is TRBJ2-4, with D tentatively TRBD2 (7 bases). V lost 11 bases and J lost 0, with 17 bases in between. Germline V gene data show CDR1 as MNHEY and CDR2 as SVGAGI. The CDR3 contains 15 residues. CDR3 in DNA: TGTGCCGGGGGCGGGGGTTATCTAGCCAAAAACATTCAGTACTTC. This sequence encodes CAGGGGYLAKNIQYF.

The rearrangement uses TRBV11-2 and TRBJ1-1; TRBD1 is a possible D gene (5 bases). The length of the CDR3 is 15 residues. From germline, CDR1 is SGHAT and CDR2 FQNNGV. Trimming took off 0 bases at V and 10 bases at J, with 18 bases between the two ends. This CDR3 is CASSLDLATASGAFF. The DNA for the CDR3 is TGTGCCAGCAGCTTAGATCTAGCGACAGCCTCCGGAGCTTTCTTT. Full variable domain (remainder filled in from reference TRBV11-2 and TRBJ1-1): EAGVAQSPRYKIIEKRQSVAFWCNPISGHATLYWYQQILGQGPKLLIQFQNNGVVDDSQLPKDRFSAERLKGVDSTLKIQPAKLEDSAVYLCASSLDLATASGAFFGQGTRLTVV.

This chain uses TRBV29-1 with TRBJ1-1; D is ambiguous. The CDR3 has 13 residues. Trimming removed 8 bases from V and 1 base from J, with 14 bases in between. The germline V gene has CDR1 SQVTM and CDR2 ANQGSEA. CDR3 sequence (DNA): TGCAGCCATCGATTACGGGAGAACACTGAAGCTTTCTTT. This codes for CSHRLRENTEAFF.

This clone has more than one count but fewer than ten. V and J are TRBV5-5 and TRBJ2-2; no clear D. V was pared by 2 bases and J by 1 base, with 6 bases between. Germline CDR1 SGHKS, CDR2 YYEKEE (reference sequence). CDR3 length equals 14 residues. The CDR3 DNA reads TGTGCCAGCAGCTTATCCGGGAACACCGGGGAGCTGTTTTTT. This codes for CASSLSGNTGELFF.

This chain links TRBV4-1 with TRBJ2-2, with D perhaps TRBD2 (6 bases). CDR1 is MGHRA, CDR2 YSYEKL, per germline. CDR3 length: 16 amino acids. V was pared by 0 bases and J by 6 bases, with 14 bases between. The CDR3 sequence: CASSQDPEGPAGELFF. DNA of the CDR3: TGCGCCAGCAGCCAAGATCCGGAGGGCCCGGCCGGGGAGCTGTTTTTT.

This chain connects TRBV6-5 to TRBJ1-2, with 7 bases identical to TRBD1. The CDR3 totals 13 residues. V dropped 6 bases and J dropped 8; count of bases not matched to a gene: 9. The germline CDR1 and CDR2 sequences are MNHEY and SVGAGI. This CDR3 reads CASSSDREYGYTF. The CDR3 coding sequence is TGTGCCAGCAGCTCCGACAGGGAATACGGCTACACCTTC.

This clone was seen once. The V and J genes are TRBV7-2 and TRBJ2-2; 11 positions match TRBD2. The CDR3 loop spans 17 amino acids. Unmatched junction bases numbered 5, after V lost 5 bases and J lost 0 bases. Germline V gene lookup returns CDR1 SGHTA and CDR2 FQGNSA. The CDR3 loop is CASSIRLAGTNTGELFF. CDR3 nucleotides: TGTGCCAGCAGCATACGACTAGCGGGAACGAACACCGGGGAGCTGTTTTTT.

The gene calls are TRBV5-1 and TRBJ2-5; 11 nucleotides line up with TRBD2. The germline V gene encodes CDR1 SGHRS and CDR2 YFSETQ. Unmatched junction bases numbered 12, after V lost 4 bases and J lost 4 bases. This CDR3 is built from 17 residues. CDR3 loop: CASSRGTSGSLSETQYF. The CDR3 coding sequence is TGCGCCAGCAGCCGAGGAACTAGCGGGAGCCTTTCAGAGACCCAGTACTTC.

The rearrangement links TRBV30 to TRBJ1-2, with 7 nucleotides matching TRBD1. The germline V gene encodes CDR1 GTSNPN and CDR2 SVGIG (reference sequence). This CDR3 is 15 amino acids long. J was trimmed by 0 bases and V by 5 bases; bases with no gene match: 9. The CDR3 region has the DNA TGTGCCTGGGGACTCGGACAGGCATCTAACTATGGCTACACCTTC. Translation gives CAWGLGQASNYGYTF.

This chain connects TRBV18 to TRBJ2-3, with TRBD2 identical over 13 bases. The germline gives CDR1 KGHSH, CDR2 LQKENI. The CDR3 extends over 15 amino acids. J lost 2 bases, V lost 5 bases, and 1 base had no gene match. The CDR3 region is CASSGLAGDTDTQYF. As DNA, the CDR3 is TGTGCCAGCTCAGGACTAGCGGGGGACACAGATACGCAGTATTTT. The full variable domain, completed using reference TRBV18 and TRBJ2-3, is NAGVMQNPRHLVRRRGQEARLRCSPMKGHSHVYWYRQLPEEGLKFMVYLQKENIIDESGMPKERFSAEFPKEGPSILRIQQVVRGDSAAYFCASSGLAGDTDTQYFGPGTRLTVL.

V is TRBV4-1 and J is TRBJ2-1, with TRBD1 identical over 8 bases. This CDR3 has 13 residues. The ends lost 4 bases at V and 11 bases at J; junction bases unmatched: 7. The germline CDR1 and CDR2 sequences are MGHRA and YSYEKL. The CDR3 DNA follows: TGCGCCAGCAGCCCTGGACAGGGAATGCAGCAGTTCTTC. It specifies CASSPGQGMQQFF.

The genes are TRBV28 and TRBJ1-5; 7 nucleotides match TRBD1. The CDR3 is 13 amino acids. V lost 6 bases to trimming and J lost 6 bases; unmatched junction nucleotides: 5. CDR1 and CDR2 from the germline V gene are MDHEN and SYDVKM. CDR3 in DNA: TGTGCCAGCAGGGGACAGAGGGGTCAGCCCCAGCATTTT. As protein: CASRGQRGQPQHF. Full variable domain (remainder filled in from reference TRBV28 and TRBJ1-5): DVKVTQSSRYLVKRTGEKVFLECVQDMDHENMFWYRQDPGLGLRLIYFSYDVKMKEKGDIPEGYSVSREKKERFSLILESASTNQTSMYLCASRGQRGQPQHFGDGTRLSIL.

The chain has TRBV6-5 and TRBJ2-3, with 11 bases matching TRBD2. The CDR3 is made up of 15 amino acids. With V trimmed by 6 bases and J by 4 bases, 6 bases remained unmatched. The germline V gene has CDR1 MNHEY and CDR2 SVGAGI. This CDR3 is CASRPSLAGADTQYF. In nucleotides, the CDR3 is TGTGCCAGCAGACCCTCACTAGCGGGGGCAGATACGCAGTATTTT.

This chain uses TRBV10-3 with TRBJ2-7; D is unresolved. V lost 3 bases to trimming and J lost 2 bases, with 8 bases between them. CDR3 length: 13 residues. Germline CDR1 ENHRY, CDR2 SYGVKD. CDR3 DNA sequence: TGTGCCATCAGTGAAACTGAGACCTACGAGCAGTACTTC. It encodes CAISETETYEQYF.

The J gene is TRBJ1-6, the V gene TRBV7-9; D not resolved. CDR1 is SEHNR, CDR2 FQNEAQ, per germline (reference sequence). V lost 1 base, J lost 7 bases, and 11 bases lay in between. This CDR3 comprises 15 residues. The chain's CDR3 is CASSLEVGKNSPLHF. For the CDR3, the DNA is TGTGCCAGCAGCTTAGAGGTGGGCAAGAATTCACCCCTCCACTTT.